Below, one T cell receptor beta chain is given with its context. This entry belongs to a study of cytomegalovirus exposure and HLA in healthy donors. Study information: Ancestry clustering placed 81% of approximately 420 genotyped donors in the Caucasian-associated cluster.

This PCR relied on a set of 60 Vbeta primers and 13 Jbeta primers. Clones were read by immunoSEQ multiplex PCR, and TCRdb kept only the in-frame ones, dropping some. Here the sample spans some 110,000 clones, 60% to 85% being singletons. The CDR3 extends over 13 amino acids. From germline, CDR1 is SGHTA and CDR2 FQGTGA. Deletions cut 5 bases from V and 1 base from J, with 8 bases between. Sequencing input: PBMCs. The sequence was obtained from a woman in her late teens or twenties in good health and CMV-seropositive. The chain employs TRBV7-3 and TRBJ1-1; D is ambiguous. The CDR3 loop reads CASSLNQNTEAFF. The CDR3 coding sequence is TGTGCCAGCAGCCTAAATCAGAACACTGAAGCTTTCTTT.